Shown below are 10 T cell receptor beta chains from a single sample sequenced in a study of blood T cell repertoires in COVID-19. The data were produced by immunoSEQ multiplex PCR, yet TCRdb's version contains in-frame clones alone and is incomplete. Of about 220,000 clones in the sample, about 80% are singletons; the top ten hold approximately 2.9%. What was sequenced was peripheral blood. The source of these receptors is a woman in her thirties who had recovered from COVID-19.

The chain has TRBV3-1 (or the pseudogene TRBV3-2) and TRBJ2-6, with unresolved D. This CDR3 region has 14 residues. The V gene lost 4 bases and the J gene lost 6 bases, with 10 bases spanning the gap. The germline V gene has CDR1 LGHDT and CDR2 YNNKEL (reference sequence). The CDR3 nucleotides are TGTGCCAGCAGCCCCGGTTTTACGGCCAACGTCCTGACTTTC. This gives the protein CASSPGFTANVLTF.

The chain carries TRBV10-3 and TRBJ2-1; TRBD2 matches at 14 bases. Germline values: CDR1 ENHRY, CDR2 SYGVKD. The CDR3 length is 17 residues. Trimming at V came to 6 bases and at J to 7 bases, leaving 11 bases not matched to a gene. CDR3 amino acids: CAIRTMTGTSGSNEQFF. CDR3 sequence (DNA): TGTGCCATCAGGACAATGACCGGGACTAGCGGGAGTAATGAGCAGTTCTTC.

V and J are TRBV6-1 and TRBJ2-5, with 10 bases matching TRBD1. The CDR3 is 19 amino acids. Germline loops: CDR1 MNHNS, CDR2 SASEGT. The V segment lost 1 base and the J segment 4 bases; nucleotides outside the gene matches: 15. The CDR3 sequence is CASSEVYGQGVWIGETQYF. The CDR3 nucleotides are TGTGCCAGCAGTGAAGTGTACGGACAGGGGGTATGGATTGGAGAGACCCAGTACTTC.

The chain combines TRBV28 with TRBJ1-1; TRBD1 is a possible D gene (5 bases). Germline assignment: CDR1 MDHEN and CDR2 SYDVKM. Trimming left V 5 bases short and J 4 bases short, with 17 bases between. The CDR3 totals 15 residues. For the CDR3, the DNA is TGTGCCAGCAGTCAGCCGGGGGTCTCTAGCACTGAAGCTTTCTTT. Protein product: CASSQPGVSSTEAFF.

There are a few counts of this clone. The rearrangement links TRBV25-1 to TRBJ2-7; D unclear. This CDR3 region has 13 residues. The V end was cut by 2 bases, the J end by 3 bases, with 8 bases between. Germline CDR1 is MGHDK and CDR2 is SYGVNS. CDR3 nucleotides: TGTGCCAGCAGTGAACAGTCTTTCTACGAGCAGTACTTC. Amino acid sequence: CASSEQSFYEQYF.

The J gene is TRBJ1-1, the V gene TRBV6-5; 7 positions match TRBD1. The germline gives CDR1 MNHEY, CDR2 SVGAGI. CDR3 length: 16 amino acids. V lost 0 bases and J lost 0; bases outside the gene matches: 4. The CDR3 is CASSYSRDSMNTEAFF. The DNA of the CDR3 is TGTGCCAGCAGTTACTCGAGGGACAGCATGAACACTGAAGCTTTCTTT.

The V and J genes are TRBV5-4 and TRBJ1-1; TRBD1 matches at 10 bases. After removal of 2 bases from V and 4 bases from J, the junction contained 11 bases not matched to a gene. CDR1 is SGHNT, CDR2 YYREEE, per germline (reference sequence). CDR3 length: 17 amino acids. CDR3 residues: CASSLSGTGVGGTEAFF. Written as DNA, the CDR3 is TGTGCCAGCAGCTTATCCGGGACAGGGGTAGGAGGCACTGAAGCTTTCTTT.

J is TRBJ1-1 and V is TRBV2; 8 bases align to TRBD1. Germline assignment: CDR1 SNHLY and CDR2 FYNNEI. V trimming: 5 bases; J trimming: 6 bases; junction bases outside the gene matches: 8. CDR3 length: 14 amino acids. CDR3 protein: CASSTQGGNSEAFF. The CDR3 nucleotides read TGTGCCAGCAGTACACAGGGGGGTAACTCTGAAGCTTTCTTT.

The chain combines TRBV9 with TRBJ2-1, with 9 bases fitting TRBD2. CDR3 length equals 15 residues. Germline CDR1 reads SGDLS; CDR2 reads YYNGEE. Trimming cost V 5 bases and J 4 bases; bases outside gene matches: 7. The CDR3 sequence is CASSQTSGGYNEQFF. CDR3 DNA: TGTGCCAGCAGTCAGACTAGCGGAGGTTACAATGAGCAGTTCTTC.

The V call is TRBV24-1, the J call TRBJ2-1, with 13 bases fitting TRBD2. Trimming took 9 bases from V and 4 from J; bases not matched to a gene: 5. The CDR3 is 15 amino acids. Germline loops: CDR1 KGHDR, CDR2 SFDVKD. CDR3 DNA sequence: TGTGCCACCGGAGGACTAGCGGGAGAGTACAATGAGCAGTTCTTC. This encodes CATGGLAGEYNEQFF.